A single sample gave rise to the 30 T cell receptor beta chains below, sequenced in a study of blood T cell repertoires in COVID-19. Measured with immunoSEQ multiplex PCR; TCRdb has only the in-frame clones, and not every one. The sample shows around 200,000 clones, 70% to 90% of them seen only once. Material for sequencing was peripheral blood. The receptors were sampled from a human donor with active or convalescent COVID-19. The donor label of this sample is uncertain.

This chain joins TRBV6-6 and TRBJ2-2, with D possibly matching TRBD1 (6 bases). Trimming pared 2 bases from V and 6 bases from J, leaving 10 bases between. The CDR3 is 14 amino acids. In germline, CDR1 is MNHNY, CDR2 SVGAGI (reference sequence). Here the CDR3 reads CASSYGTTAGELFF. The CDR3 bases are TGTGCCAGCAGTTACGGGACAACAGCCGGGGAGCTGTTTTTT.

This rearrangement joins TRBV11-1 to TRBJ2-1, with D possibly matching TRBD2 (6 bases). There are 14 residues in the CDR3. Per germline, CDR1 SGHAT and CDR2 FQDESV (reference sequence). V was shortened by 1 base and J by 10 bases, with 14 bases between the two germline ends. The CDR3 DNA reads TGTGCCAGCAGCTTAGACGCCGGGAGAGAGGAGCAGTTCTTC. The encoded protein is CASSLDAGREEQFF.

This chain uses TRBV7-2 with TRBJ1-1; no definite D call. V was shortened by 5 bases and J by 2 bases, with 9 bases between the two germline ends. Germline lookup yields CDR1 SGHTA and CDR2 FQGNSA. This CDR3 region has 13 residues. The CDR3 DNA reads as TGTGCCAGCAGCCCGGGTGGAAACACTGAAGCTTTCTTT. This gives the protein CASSPGGNTEAFF.

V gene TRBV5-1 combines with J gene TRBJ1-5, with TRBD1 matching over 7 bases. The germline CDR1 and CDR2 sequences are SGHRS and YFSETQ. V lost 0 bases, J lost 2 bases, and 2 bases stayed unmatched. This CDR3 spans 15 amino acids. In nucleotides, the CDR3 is TGCGCCAGCAGCTTGGATACAGGGGGCAATCAGCCCCAGCATTTT. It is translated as CASSLDTGGNQPQHF.

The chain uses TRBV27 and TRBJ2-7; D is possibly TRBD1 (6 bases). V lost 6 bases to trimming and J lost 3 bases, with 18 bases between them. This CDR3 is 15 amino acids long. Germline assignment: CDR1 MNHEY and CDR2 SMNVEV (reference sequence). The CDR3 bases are TGTGCCAGCAGAAACACCTCGGTCAGGGGCTACGAGCAGTACTTC. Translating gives CASRNTSVRGYEQYF.

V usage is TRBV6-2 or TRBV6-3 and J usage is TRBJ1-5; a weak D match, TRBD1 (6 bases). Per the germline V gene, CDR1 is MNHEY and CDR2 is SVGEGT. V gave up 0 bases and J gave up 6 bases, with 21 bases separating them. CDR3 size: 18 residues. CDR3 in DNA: TGTGCCAGCAGTTACTCGATTGAAAGGACAGCGGCGCGTCAGCCCCAGCATTTT. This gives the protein CASSYSIERTAARQPQHF.

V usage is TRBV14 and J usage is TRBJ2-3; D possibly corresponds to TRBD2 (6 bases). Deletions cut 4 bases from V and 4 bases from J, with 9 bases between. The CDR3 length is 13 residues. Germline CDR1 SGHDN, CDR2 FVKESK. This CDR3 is CASSPRLADTQYF. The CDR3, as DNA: TGTGCCAGCAGCCCCCGACTAGCAGATACGCAGTATTTT.

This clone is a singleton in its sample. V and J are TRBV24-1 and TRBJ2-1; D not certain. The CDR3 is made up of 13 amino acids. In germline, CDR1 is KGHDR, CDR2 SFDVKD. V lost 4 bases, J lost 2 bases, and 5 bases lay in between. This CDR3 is CATSDPPYNEQFF. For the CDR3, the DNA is TGTGCCACCAGTGACCCTCCCTACAATGAGCAGTTCTTC.

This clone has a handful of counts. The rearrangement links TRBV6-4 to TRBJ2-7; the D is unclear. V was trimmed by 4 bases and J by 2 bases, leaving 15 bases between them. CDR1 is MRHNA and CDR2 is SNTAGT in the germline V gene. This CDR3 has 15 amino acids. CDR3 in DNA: TGTGCCAGCAGTGTGAGGTGGTCGTTCGCCTACGAGCAGTACTTC. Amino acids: CASSVRWSFAYEQYF.

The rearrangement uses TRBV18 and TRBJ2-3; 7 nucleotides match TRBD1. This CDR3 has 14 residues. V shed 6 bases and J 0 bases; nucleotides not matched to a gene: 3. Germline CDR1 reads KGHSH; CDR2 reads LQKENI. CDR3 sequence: CASSRQGSTDTQYF. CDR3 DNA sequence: TGTGCCAGCTCGAGACAGGGAAGCACAGATACGCAGTATTTT.

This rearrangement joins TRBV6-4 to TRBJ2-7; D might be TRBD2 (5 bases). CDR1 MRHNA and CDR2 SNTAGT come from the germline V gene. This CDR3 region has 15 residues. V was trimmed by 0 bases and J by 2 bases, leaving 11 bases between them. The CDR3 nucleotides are TGTGCCAGCAGTGACTCCATCGGGCGGGCCTACGAGCAGTACTTC. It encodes CASSDSIGRAYEQYF.

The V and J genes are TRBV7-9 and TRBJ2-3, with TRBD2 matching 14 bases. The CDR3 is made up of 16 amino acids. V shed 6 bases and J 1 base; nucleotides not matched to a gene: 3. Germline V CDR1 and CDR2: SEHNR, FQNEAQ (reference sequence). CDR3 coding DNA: TGTGCCAGCAGTCTGGGACTAGCGGGGGGCACAGATACGCAGTATTTT. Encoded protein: CASSLGLAGGTDTQYF.

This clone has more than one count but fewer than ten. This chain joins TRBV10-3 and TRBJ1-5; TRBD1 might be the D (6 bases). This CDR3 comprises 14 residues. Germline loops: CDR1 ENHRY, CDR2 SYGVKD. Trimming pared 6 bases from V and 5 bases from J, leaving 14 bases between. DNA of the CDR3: TGTGCCATCAGACAGGGCGGGTCAGATCAGCCCCAGCATTTT. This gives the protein CAIRQGGSDQPQHF.

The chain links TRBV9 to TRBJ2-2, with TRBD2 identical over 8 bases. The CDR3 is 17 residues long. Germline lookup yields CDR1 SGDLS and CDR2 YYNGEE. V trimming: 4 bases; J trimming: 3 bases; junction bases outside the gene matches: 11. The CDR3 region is CASSPIGLAGYTGELFF. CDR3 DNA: TGTGCCAGCAGCCCAATCGGACTAGCCGGGTACACCGGGGAGCTGTTTTTT. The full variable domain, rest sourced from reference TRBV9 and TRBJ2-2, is DSGVTQTPKHLITATGQRVTLRCSPRSGDLSVYWYQQSLDQGLQFLIQYYNGEERAKGNILERFSAQQFPDLHSELNLSSLELGDSALYFCASSPIGLAGYTGELFFGEGSRLTVL.

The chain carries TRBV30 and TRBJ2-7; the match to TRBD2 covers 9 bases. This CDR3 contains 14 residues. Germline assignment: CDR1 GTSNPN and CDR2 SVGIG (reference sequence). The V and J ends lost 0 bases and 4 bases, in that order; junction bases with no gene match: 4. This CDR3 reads CAWSVGLAGYEQYF. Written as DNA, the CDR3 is TGTGCCTGGAGTGTAGGGCTAGCGGGGTACGAGCAGTACTTC.

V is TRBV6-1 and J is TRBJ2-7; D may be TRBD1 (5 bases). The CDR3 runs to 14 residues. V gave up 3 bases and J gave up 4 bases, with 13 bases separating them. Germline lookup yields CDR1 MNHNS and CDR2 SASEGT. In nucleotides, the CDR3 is TGTGCCAGCAGTGAGGGCGCTAGGGGATACGAGCAGTACTTC. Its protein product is CASSEGARGYEQYF.

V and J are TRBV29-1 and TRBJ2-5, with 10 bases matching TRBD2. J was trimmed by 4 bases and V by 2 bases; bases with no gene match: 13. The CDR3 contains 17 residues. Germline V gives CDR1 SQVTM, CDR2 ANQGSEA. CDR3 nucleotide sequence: TGCAGCGTTGAACCGGGACAGAGAGCGGGAGGGGGAGAGACCCAGTACTTC. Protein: CSVEPGQRAGGGETQYF.

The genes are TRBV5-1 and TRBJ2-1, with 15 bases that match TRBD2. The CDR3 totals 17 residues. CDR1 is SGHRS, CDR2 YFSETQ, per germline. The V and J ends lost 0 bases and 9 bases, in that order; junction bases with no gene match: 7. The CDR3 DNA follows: TGCGCCAGCAGCTTGGGGACTAGCGGGGGGGCCGGAACTGAGCAGTTCTTC. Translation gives CASSLGTSGGAGTEQFF.

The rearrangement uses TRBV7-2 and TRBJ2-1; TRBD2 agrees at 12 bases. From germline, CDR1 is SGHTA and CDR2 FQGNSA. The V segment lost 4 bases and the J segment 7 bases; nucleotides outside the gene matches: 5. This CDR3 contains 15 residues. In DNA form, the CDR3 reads TGTGCCAGCAGCTACCTAGCGGGGGGGCTAAATGAGCAGTTCTTC. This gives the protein CASSYLAGGLNEQFF.

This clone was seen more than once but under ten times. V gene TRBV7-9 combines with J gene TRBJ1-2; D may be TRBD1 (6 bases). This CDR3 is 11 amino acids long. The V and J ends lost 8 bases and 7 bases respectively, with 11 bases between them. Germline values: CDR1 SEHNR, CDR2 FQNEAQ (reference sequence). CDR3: CASEGDVGYTF. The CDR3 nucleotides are TGTGCCAGCGAGGGGGATGTTGGCTACACCTTC.

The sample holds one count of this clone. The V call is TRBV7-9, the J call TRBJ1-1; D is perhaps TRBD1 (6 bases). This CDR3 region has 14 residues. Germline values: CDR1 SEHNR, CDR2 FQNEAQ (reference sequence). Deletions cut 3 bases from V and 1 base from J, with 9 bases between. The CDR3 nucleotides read TGTGCCAGCAGCTTTGGACAGCCGAACACTGAAGCTTTCTTT. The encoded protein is CASSFGQPNTEAFF.

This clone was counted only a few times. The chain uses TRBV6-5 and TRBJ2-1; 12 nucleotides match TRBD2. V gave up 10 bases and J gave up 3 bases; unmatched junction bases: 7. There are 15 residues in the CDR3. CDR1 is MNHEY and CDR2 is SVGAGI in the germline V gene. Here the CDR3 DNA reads TGTGCCACCGAACCTAGCGGGGGGGACTACAATGAGCAGTTCTTC. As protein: CATEPSGGDYNEQFF.

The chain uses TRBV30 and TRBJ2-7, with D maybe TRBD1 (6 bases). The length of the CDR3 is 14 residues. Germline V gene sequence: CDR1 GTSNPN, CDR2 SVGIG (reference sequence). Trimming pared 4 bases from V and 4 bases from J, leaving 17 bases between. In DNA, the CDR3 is TGTGCCTGGAAAGAGGCAGGGGCCCCTTACGAGCAGTACTTC. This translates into CAWKEAGAPYEQYF.

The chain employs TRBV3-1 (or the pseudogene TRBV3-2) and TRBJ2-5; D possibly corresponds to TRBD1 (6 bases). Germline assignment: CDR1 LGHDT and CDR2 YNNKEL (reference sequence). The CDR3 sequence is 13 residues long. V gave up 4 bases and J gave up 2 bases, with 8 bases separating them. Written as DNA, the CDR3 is TGTGCCAGCAGCCGGGGGCTACAAGAGACCCAGTACTTC. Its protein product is CASSRGLQETQYF.

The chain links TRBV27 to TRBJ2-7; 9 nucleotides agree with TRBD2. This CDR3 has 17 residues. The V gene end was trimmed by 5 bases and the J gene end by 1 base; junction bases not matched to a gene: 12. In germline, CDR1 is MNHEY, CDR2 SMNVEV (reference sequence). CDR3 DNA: TGTGCCAGCAGTAGAGAGGGGGGGACTAGCTGGTCCTACGAGCAGTACTTC. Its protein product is CASSREGGTSWSYEQYF.

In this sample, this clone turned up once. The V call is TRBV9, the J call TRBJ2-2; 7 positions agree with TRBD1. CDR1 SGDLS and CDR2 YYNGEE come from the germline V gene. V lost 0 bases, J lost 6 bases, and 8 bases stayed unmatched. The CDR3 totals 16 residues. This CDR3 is CASSVVPAGGSGELFF. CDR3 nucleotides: TGTGCCAGCAGCGTAGTCCCGGCAGGGGGATCCGGGGAGCTGTTTTTT.

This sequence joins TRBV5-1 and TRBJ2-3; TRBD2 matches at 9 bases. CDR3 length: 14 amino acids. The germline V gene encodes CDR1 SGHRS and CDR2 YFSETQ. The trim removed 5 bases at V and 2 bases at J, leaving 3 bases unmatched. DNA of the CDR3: TGCGCCAGCAGGCGGGAGGGCCCCACAGATACGCAGTATTTT. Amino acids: CASRREGPTDTQYF. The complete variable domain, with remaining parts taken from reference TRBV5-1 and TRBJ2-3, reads KAGVTQTPRYLIKTRGQQVTLSCSPISGHRSVSWYQQTPGQGLQFLFEYFSETQRNKGNFPGRFSGRQFSNSRSEMNVSTLELGDSALYLCASRREGPTDTQYFGPGTRLTVL.

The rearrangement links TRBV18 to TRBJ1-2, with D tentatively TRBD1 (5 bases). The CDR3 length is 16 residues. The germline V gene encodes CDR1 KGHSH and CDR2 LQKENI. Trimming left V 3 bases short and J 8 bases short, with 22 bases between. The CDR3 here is CASSPWGTSNLEGYTF. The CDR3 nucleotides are TGTGCCAGCTCACCTTGGGGGACTTCTAACCTGGAGGGCTACACCTTC. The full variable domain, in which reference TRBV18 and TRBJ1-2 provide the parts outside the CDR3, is NAGVMQNPRHLVRRRGQEARLRCSPMKGHSHVYWYRQLPEEGLKFMVYLQKENIIDESGMPKERFSAEFPKEGPSILRIQQVVRGDSAAYFCASSPWGTSNLEGYTFGSGTRLTVV.

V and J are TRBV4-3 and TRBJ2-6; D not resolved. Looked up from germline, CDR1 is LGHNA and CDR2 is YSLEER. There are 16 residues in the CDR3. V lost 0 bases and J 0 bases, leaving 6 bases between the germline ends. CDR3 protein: CASSQDLSSGANVLTF. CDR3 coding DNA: TGCGCCAGCAGCCAAGATTTGAGCTCTGGGGCCAACGTCCTGACTTTC.

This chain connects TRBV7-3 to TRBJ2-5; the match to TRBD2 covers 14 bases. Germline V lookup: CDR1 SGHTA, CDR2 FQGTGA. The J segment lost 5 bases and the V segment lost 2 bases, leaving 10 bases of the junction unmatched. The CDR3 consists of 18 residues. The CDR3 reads CASSLWGLAGDRGETQYF. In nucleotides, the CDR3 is TGTGCCAGCAGCTTATGGGGACTAGCGGGGGACCGTGGGGAGACCCAGTACTTC.